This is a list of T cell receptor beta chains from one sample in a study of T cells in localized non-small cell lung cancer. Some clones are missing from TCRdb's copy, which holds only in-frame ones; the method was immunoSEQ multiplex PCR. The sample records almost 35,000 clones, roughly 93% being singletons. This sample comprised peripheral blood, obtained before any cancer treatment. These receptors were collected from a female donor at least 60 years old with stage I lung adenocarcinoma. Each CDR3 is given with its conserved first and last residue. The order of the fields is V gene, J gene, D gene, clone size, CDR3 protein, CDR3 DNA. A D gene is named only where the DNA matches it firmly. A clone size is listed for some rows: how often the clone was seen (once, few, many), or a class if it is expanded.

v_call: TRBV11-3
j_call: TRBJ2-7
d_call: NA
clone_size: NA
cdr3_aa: CASSGGPSYEQYF
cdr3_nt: TGTGCCAGCAGCGGCGGCCCGTCCTACGAGCAGTACTTC

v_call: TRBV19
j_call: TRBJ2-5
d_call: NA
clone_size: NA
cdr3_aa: CASSIVPEETQYF
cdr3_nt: TGTGCCAGTAGTATAGTGCCAGAAGAGACCCAGTACTTC

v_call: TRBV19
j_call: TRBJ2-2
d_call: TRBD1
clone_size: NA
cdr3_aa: CASSIRTGSGELFF
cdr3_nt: TGTGCCAGTAGTATTAGGACAGGGTCCGGGGAGCTGTTTTTT

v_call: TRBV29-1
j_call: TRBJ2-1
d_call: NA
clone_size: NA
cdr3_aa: CSARRAIFNEQFF
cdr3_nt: TGCAGCGCCAGAAGGGCAATTTTCAATGAGCAGTTCTTC

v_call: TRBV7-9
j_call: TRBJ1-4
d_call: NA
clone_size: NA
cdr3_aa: CASSPEGRTNEKLFF
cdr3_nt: TGTGCCAGCAGCCCAGAAGGAAGAACTAATGAAAAACTGTTTTTT

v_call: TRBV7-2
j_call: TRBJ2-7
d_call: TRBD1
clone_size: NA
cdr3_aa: CASSVRDRDYEQYF
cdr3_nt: TGTGCCAGCAGCGTACGGGACAGGGACTACGAGCAGTACTTC

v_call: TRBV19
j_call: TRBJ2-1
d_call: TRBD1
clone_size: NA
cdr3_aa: CASTLRDRSGNEQFF
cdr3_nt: TGTGCCAGTACCCTTCGGGACAGATCTGGAAATGAGCAGTTCTTC

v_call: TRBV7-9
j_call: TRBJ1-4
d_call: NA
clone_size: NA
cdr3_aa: CASSPQGMPNEKLFF
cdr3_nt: TGTGCCAGCAGCCCACAGGGTATGCCTAATGAAAAACTGTTTTTT

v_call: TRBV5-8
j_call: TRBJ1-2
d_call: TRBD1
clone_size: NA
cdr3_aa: CASSLGDRGNYGYTF
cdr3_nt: TGTGCCAGCAGCCTAGGGGACAGGGGTAACTATGGCTACACCTTC

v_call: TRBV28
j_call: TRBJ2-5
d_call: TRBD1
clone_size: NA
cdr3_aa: CASSLPLGTAIETQYF
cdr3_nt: TGTGCCAGCAGTTTGCCTCTAGGGACAGCCATCGAGACCCAGTACTTC

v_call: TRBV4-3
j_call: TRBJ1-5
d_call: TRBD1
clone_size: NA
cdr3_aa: CASSQDLTGGYSNQPQHF
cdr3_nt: TGCGCCAGCAGCCAAGATCTGACAGGGGGATATAGCAATCAGCCCCAGCATTTT

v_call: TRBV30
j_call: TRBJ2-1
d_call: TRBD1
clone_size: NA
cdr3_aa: CAWRLTGQFYNEQFF
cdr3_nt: TGTGCCTGGAGACTTACGGGACAGTTTTACAATGAGCAGTTCTTC

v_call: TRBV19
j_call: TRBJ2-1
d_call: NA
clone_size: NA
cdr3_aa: CASSRTTVEQFF
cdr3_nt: TGTGCCAGTAGTAGGACTACGGTTGAGCAGTTCTTC

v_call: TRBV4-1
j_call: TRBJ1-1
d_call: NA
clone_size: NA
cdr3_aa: CASSQDQGYTEAFF
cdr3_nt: TGCGCCAGCAGCCAAGATCAGGGTTACACTGAAGCTTTCTTT

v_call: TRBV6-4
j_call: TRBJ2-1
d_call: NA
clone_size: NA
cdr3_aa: CASGQLNEQFF
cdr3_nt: TGTGCCAGCGGACAGTTAAATGAGCAGTTCTTC

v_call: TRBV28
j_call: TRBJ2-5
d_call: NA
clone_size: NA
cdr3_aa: CASSLGGIQETQYF
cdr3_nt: TGTGCCAGCAGTTTAGGCGGAATCCAAGAGACCCAGTACTTC

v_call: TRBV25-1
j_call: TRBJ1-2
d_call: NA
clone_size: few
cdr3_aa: CASSVTDSSNYGYTF
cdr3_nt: TGTGCCAGCAGTGTTACAGACTCTTCTAACTATGGCTACACCTTC

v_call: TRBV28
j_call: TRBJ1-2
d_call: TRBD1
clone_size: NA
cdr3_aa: CASTQDRVYGYTF
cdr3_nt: TGTGCCAGCACCCAGGACAGGGTTTATGGCTACACCTTC

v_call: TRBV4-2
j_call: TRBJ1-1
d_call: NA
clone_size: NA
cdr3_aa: CASSQDTGGNTEAFF
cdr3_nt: TGTGCCAGCAGCCAAGACACGGGAGGGAACACTGAAGCTTTCTTT

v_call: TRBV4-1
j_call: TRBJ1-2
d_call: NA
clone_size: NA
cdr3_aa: CASSRNPDRSNYGYTF
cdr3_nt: TGCGCCAGCAGCCGTAACCCTGACCGGTCTAACTATGGCTACACCTTC

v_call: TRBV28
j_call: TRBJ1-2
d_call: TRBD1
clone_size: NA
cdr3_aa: CATNGQGGVDYGYTF
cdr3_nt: TGTGCCACCAACGGACAGGGGGGGGTTGACTATGGCTACACCTTC

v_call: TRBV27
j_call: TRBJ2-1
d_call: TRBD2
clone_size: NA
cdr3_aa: CASSLSGGYNEQFF
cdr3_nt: TGTGCCAGCAGTTTATCGGGGGGGTACAATGAGCAGTTCTTC

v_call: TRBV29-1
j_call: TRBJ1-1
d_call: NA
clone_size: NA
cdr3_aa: CSVVGRRYTEAFF
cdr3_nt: TGCAGCGTTGTCGGCAGGCGGTACACTGAAGCTTTCTTT

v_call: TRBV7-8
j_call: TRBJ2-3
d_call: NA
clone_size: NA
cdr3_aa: CASSLRDTQYF
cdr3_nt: TGTGCCAGCAGCCTTAGGGATACGCAGTATTTT

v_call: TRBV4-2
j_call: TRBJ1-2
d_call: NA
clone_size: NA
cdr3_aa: CASSQDGGPGHNLYTF
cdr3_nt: TGTGCCAGCAGCCAAGATGGAGGTCCAGGGCACAACCTTTACACCTTC

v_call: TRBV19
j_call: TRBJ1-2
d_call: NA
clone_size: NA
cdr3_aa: CASSIDYSGTKSF
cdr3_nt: TGTGCCAGTAGTATAGATTACTCCGGGACGAAATCCTTC

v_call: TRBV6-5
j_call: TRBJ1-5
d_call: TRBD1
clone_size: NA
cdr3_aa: CASSLTGISNQPQHF
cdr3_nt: TGTGCCAGCAGTCTGACAGGGATTAGCAATCAGCCCCAGCATTTT

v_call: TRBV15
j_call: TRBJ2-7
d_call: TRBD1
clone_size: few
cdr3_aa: CATSRDVDRDYEQYF
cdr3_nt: TGTGCCACCAGCAGAGATGTGGACAGGGACTACGAGCAGTACTTC

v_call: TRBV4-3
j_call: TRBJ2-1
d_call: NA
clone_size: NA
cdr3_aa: CASSQGTRDEQFF
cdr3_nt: TGCGCCAGCAGCCAAGGTACCCGCGATGAGCAGTTCTTC

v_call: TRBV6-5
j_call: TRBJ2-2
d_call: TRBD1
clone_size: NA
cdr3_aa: CASSFKGQGAAGELFF
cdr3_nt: TGTGCCAGCAGTTTTAAAGGACAGGGGGCTGCCGGGGAGCTGTTTTTT

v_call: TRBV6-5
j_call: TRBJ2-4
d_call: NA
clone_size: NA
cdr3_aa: CASSSKTSLAKNIQYF
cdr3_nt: TGTGCCAGCAGTTCCAAGACCAGTCTAGCCAAAAACATTCAGTACTTC

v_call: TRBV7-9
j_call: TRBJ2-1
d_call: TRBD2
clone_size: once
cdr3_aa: CASSFLSSGSGGYNEQFF
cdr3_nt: TGTGCCAGCAGCTTTTTGTCTAGCGGGAGTGGCGGATACAATGAGCAGTTCTTC

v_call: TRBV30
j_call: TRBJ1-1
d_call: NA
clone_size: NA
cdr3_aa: CAWSLRGLNTEAFF
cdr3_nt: TGTGCCTGGAGCTTACGGGGGCTGAACACTGAAGCTTTCTTT

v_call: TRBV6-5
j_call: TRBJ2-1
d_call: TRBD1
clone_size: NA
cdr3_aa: CASSYFDRDVEQFF
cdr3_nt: TGTGCCAGCAGTTACTTTGACAGGGACGTGGAGCAGTTCTTC

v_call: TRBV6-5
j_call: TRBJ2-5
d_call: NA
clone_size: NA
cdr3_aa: CASSRAGGLGETQYF
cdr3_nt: TGTGCCAGCAGTAGAGCCGGGGGGCTTGGGGAGACCCAGTACTTC

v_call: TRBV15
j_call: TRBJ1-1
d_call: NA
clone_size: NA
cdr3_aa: CATSRVGGVGMNTEAFF
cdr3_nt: TGTGCCACCAGCAGAGTCGGGGGCGTCGGGATGAACACTGAAGCTTTCTTT

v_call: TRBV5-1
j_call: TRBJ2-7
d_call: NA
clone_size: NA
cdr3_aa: CASSPRDTLYEQYF
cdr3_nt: TGCGCCAGCAGCCCGAGGGACACGCTATACGAGCAGTACTTC

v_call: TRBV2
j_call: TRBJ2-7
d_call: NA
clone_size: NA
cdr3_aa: CASSGDISYEQYF
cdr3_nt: TGTGCCAGCAGTGGGGACATATCCTACGAGCAGTACTTC

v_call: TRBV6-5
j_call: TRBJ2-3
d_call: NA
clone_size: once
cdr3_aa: CASRNWDKDTQYF
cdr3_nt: TGTGCCAGCAGAAACTGGGACAAAGATACGCAGTATTTT

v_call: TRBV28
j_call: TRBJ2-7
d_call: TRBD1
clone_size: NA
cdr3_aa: CASSLSDREGQYF
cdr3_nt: TGTGCCAGCAGTTTATCTGACAGGGAAGGGCAGTACTTC